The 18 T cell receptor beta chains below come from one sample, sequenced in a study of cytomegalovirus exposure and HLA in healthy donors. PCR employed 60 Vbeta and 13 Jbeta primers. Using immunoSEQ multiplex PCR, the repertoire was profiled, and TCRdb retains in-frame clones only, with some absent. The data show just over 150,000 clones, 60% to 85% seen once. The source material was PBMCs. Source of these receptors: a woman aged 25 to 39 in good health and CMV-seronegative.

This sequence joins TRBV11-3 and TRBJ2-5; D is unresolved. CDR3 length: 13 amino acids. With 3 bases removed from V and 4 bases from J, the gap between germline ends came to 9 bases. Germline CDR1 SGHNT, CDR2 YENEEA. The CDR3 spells CASSFRDTETQYF. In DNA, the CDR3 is TGTGCCAGCAGCTTTCGAGATACAGAGACCCAGTACTTC.

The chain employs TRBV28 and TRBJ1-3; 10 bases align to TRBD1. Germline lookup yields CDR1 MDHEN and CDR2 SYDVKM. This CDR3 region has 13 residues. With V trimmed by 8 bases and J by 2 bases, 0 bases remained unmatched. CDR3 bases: TGTGCCAGCGGGACAGGGGCTGGAAACACCATATATTTT. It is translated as CASGTGAGNTIYF. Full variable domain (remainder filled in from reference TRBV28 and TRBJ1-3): DVKVTQSSRYLVKRTGEKVFLECVQDMDHENMFWYRQDPGLGLRLIYFSYDVKMKEKGDIPEGYSVSREKKERFSLILESASTNQTSMYLCASGTGAGNTIYFGEGSWLTVV.

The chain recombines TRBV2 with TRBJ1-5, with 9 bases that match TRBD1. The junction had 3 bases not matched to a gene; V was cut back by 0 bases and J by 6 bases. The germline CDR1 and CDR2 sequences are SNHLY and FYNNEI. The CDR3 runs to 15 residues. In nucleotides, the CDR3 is TGTGCCAGCAGTGAAGCTACAGGGGGCGGTCAGCCCCAGCATTTT. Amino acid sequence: CASSEATGGGQPQHF. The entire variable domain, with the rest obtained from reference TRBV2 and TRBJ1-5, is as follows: EPEVTQTPSHQVTQMGQEVILRCVPISNHLYFYWYRQILGQKVEFLVSFYNNEISEKSEIFDDQFSVERPDGSNFTLKIRSTKLEDSAMYFCASSEATGGGQPQHFGDGTRLSIL.

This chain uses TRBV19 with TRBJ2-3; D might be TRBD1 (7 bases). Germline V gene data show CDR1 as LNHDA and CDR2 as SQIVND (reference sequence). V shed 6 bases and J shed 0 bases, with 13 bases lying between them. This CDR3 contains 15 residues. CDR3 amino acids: CASRRDSSSTDTQYF. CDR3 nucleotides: TGTGCCAGTAGGCGGGACAGTTCTAGCACAGATACGCAGTATTTT.

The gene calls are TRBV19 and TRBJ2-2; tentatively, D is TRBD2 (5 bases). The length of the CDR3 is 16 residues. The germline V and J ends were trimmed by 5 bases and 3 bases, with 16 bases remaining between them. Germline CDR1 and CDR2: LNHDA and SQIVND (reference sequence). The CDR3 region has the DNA TGTGCCAGTAGTTACGGATCGGGGTTATACACCGGGGAGCTGTTTTTT. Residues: CASSYGSGLYTGELFF. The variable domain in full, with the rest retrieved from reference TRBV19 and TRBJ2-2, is DGGITQSPKYLFRKEGQNVTLSCEQNLNHDAMYWYRQDPGQGLRLIYYSQIVNDFQKGDIAEGYSVSREKKESFPLTVTSAQKNPTAFYLCASSYGSGLYTGELFFGEGSRLTVL.

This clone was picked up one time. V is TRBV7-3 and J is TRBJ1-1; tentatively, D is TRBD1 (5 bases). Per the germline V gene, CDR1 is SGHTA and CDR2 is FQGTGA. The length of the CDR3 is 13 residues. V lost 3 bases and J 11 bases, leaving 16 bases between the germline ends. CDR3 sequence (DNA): TGTGCCAGCAGCTTGGGGGAGGGCGGGTCGGCTTTCTTT. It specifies CASSLGEGGSAFF. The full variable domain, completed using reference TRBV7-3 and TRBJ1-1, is GAGVSQTPSNKVTEKGKYVELRCDPISGHTALYWYRQSLGQGPEFLIYFQGTGAADDSGLPNDRFFAVRPEGSVSTLKIQRTERGDSAVYLCASSLGEGGSAFFGQGTRLTVV.

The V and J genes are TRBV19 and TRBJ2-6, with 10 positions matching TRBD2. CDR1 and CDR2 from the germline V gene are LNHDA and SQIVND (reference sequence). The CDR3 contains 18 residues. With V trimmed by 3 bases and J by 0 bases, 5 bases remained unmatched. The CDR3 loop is CASSILAGVSSGANVLTF. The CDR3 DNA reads TGTGCCAGTAGTATCCTAGCGGGGGTTTCCTCTGGGGCCAACGTCCTGACTTTC. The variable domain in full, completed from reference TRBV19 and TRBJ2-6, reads DGGITQSPKYLFRKEGQNVTLSCEQNLNHDAMYWYRQDPGQGLRLIYYSQIVNDFQKGDIAEGYSVSREKKESFPLTVTSAQKNPTAFYLCASSILAGVSSGANVLTFGAGSRLTVL.

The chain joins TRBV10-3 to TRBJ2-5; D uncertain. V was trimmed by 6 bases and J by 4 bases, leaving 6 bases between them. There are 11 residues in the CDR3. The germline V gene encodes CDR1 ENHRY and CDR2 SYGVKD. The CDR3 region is CAISNGETQYF. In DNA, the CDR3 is TGTGCCATCAGCAACGGAGAGACCCAGTACTTC.

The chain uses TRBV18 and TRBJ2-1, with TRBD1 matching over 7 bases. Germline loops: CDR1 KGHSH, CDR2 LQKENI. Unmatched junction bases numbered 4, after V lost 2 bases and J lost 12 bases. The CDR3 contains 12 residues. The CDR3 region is CASSPDRVAQFF. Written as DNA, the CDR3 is TGTGCCAGCTCACCAGACAGGGTAGCGCAGTTCTTC. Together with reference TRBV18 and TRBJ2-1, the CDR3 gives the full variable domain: NAGVMQNPRHLVRRRGQEARLRCSPMKGHSHVYWYRQLPEEGLKFMVYLQKENIIDESGMPKERFSAEFPKEGPSILRIQQVVRGDSAAYFCASSPDRVAQFFGPGTRLTVL.

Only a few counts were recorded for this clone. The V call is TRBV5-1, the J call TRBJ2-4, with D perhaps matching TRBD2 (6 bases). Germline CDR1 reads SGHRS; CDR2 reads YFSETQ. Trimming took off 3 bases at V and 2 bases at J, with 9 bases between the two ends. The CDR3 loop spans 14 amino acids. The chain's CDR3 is CASSSGGTKNIQYF. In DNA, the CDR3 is TGCGCCAGCAGCTCCGGGGGAACCAAAAACATTCAGTACTTC.

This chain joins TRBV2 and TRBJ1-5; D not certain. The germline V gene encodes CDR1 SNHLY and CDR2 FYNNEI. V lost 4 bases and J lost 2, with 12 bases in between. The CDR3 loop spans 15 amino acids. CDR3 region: CASSGARPGNQPQHF. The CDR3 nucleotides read TGTGCCAGCAGTGGGGCAAGACCAGGCAATCAGCCCCAGCATTTT.

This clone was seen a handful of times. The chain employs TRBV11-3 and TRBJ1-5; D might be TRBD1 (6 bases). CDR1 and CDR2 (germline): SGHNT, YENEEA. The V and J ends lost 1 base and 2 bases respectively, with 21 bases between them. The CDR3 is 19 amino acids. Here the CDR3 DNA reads TGTGCCAGCAGCTTAGTCCATCCGTCTACCGAGGGGGGCAATCAGCCCCAGCATTTT. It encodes CASSLVHPSTEGGNQPQHF.

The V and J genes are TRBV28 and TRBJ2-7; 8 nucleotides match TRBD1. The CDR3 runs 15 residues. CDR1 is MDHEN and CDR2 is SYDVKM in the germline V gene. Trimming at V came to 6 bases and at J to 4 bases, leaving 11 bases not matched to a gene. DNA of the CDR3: TGTGCCAGCAGCCCTACAGGGGGGACGTCATACGAGCAGTACTTC. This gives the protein CASSPTGGTSYEQYF.

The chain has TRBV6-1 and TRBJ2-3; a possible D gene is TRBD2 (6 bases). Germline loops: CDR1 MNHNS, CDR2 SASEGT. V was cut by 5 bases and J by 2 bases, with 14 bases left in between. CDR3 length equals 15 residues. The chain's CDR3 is CASSPLPGVTDTQYF. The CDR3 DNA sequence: TGTGCCAGCAGTCCCCTCCCGGGAGTCACAGATACGCAGTATTTT.

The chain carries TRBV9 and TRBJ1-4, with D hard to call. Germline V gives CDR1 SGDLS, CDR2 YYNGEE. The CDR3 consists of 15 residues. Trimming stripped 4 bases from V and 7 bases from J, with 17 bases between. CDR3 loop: CASSPFSLAGEKLFF. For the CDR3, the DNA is TGTGCCAGCAGCCCTTTTTCCTTGGCGGGTGAAAAACTGTTTTTT. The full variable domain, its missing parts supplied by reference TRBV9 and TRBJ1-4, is DSGVTQTPKHLITATGQRVTLRCSPRSGDLSVYWYQQSLDQGLQFLIQYYNGEERAKGNILERFSAQQFPDLHSELNLSSLELGDSALYFCASSPFSLAGEKLFFGSGTQLSVL.

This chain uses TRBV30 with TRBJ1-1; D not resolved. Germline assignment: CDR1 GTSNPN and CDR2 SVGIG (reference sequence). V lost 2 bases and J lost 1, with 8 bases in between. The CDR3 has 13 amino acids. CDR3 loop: CAWSSAANTEAFF. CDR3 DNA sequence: TGTGCCTGGAGTTCGGCGGCGAACACTGAAGCTTTCTTT.

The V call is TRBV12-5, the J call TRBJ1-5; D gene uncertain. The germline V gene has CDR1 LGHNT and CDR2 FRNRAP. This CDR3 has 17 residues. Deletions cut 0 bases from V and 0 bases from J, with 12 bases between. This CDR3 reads CASGLVLEAYSNQPQHF. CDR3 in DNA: TGTGCTAGTGGTTTGGTACTAGAGGCATATAGCAATCAGCCCCAGCATTTT.

CDR3: CASTSGGTSGNEQFF. The CDR3 nucleotides read TGTGCCAGCACCTCGGGTGGGACTAGCGGTAATGAGCAGTTCTTC. The rearrangement uses TRBV9 and TRBJ2-1; 11 bases are shared with TRBD2. The CDR3 contains 15 residues. V shed 6 bases, J shed 7 bases, and the junction held 9 bases outside the gene matches. Germline CDR1 is SGDLS and CDR2 is YYNGEE. Combining the CDR3 with reference TRBV9 and TRBJ2-1 gives the whole variable domain DSGVTQTPKHLITATGQRVTLRCSPRSGDLSVYWYQQSLDQGLQFLIQYYNGEERAKGNILERFSAQQFPDLHSELNLSSLELGDSALYFCASTSGGTSGNEQFFGPGTRLTVL.